The 31 T cell receptor beta chains listed next were all sequenced from one sample in a study of T cells in Graves' hyperthyroidism and ophthalmopathy. Amplified TCR beta CDR3 regions derived from RNA transcripts. HTBI primers were the set used in a first-round RT-PCR of the TCR CDR3. TCRdb re-called the multiplex PCR reads through MiXCR, storing one row per CDR3 protein. This sample yields 370,000 or so distinct CDR3 sequences, of which roughly 14% are seen a single time; less than 25% belongs to the top ten. What was sequenced was blood. These receptors all stem from a man aged 25 to 45 with Graves' hyperthyroidism that later progressed to Graves' ophthalmopathy.

This clonotype was observed at least ten times. The chain has TRBV6-5 and TRBJ1-6; D might be TRBD1 (5 bases). In germline, CDR1 is MNHEY, CDR2 SVGAGI. V was pared by 0 bases and J by 14 bases, with 14 bases between. The length of the CDR3 is 14 residues. DNA of the CDR3: TGTGCCAGCAGTTACTCGGGAGGGGCGGGAGCCCTCCACTTT. This gives the protein CASSYSGGAGALHF.

Concerning this clonotype: This sequence may be a read error, since a much larger clone differs from it by one base. The conserved phenylalanine or tryptophan is not found at the CDR3 terminus, so this likely reflects a read error. The chain links TRBV28 to TRBJ1-1; no clear D. The V end was cut by 5 bases, the J end by 6 bases, with 16 bases between. CDR3 length: 14 residues. Germline assignment: CDR1 MDHEN and CDR2 SYDVKM. Written as DNA, the CDR3 is TGTGCCAGCAGTCGCGCCGGGGTATTCCCTGAAGCTTTCCTT. Protein product: CASSRAGVFPEAFL.

V and J are TRBV12-5 and TRBJ1-2, with 8 nucleotides matching TRBD1. This CDR3 has 17 amino acids. Germline trimming cut 2 bases from V and 0 bases from J; bases unmatched to any gene: 8. Germline lookup yields CDR1 LGHNT and CDR2 FRNRAP. The DNA of the CDR3 is TGTGCTAGTGGTTTGATCCGGGGACAGGTAGCTAACTATGGCTACACCTTC. Protein product: CASGLIRGQVANYGYTF.

This clonotype occurred many times. The CDR3: CASSSPGGGQGKNEQYF. Written as DNA, the CDR3 is TGTGCCAGCAGCTCCCCCGGGGGGGGACAGGGTAAAAACGAGCAGTACTTC. This chain links TRBV7-9 with TRBJ2-7, with D tentatively TRBD1 (9 bases). Trimming took off 4 bases at V and 5 bases at J, with 24 bases between the two ends. Germline values: CDR1 SEHNR, CDR2 FQNEAQ (reference sequence). The CDR3 sequence is 17 residues long.

This sequence joins TRBV7-3 and TRBJ1-6; D call uncertain. The CDR3 is made up of 16 amino acids. The V gene lost 5 bases and the J gene lost 0 bases, with 11 bases spanning the gap. Per germline, CDR1 SGHTA and CDR2 FQGTGA. This chain's CDR3 is CASSLSGISYNSPLHF. The DNA of the CDR3 is TGTGCCAGCAGCCTAAGTGGCATCTCCTATAATTCACCCCTCCACTTT.

Ten or more counts support this clonotype. V gene TRBV2 combines with J gene TRBJ2-7; 13 nucleotides agree with TRBD2. Germline lookup yields CDR1 SNHLY and CDR2 FYNNEI. The CDR3 sequence is 16 residues long. The trim removed 5 bases at V and 0 bases at J, leaving 4 bases unmatched. The CDR3 here is CASSIGLAGASYEQYF. In DNA form, the CDR3 reads TGTGCCAGCAGTATTGGACTAGCGGGAGCCTCCTACGAGCAGTACTTC.

To note about this clonotype: A much larger clone differs from this one at a single base, so this may be a read error. No conserved phenylalanine or tryptophan ends this CDR3, so it is likely a read error. This chain joins TRBV19 and TRBJ1-1, with TRBD1 matching 11 bases. Germline values: CDR1 LNHDA, CDR2 SQIVND (reference sequence). The CDR3 has 15 amino acids. V dropped 4 bases and J dropped 5; count of bases not matched to a gene: 6. CDR3: CASSTAGQGVTEAFL. In nucleotides, the CDR3 is TGTGCCAGTAGTACCGCGGGACAGGGGGTGACTGAAGCTTTCCTT.

This clonotype has at least ten counts. This chain joins TRBV11-2 and TRBJ2-5; the D gene is possibly TRBD1 (6 bases). This CDR3 spans 14 amino acids. The germline gives CDR1 SGHAT, CDR2 FQNNGV. The V gene lost 5 bases and the J gene lost 4 bases, with 14 bases spanning the gap. DNA of the CDR3: TGTGCCAGCAGCCCCCTAACAGGGCCAGAGACCCAGTACTTC. It encodes CASSPLTGPETQYF.

This chain uses TRBV20-1 with TRBJ2-1, with 10 bases that match TRBD2. There are 14 residues in the CDR3. Per germline, CDR1 DFQATT and CDR2 SNEGSKA (reference sequence). V gave up 0 bases and J gave up 10 bases; unmatched junction bases: 6. The CDR3 DNA reads TGCAGTGCTAGAGACGAGCGGGGGGGCCTCGAGCAGTTCTTC. Translated, it gives CSARDERGGLEQFF.

This clonotype was counted a few times. The chain has TRBV30 and TRBJ2-5; D is uncertain. CDR1 is GTSNPN, CDR2 SVGIG, per germline (reference sequence). This CDR3 contains 17 residues. Between the trimmed V and J ends, which lost 3 bases and 1 base, there was a span of 21 bases. The CDR3 here is CAWRQCDKIICQETQYF. The DNA of the CDR3 is TGTGCCTGGAGACAATGTGACAAGATCATCTGCCAAGAGACCCAGTACTTC.

This clonotype has only a few counts. The J gene is TRBJ1-3, the V gene TRBV6-6; D uncertain. The germline V and J ends were trimmed by 0 bases and 0 bases, with 12 bases remaining between them. CDR3 size: 17 residues. CDR1 MNHNY and CDR2 SVGAGI come from the germline V gene (reference sequence). CDR3 in amino acids: CASSYSNSFRSGNTIYF. In DNA, the CDR3 is TGTGCCAGCAGTTACTCTAACAGCTTCCGCTCTGGAAACACCATATATTTT.

This clonotype has a count of ten or more. CDR3 bases: TGTGCCAGCAGTCGTCGACAGGATGGCTACACCTTC. This encodes CASSRRQDGYTF. The chain uses TRBV12-3 or TRBV12-4 and TRBJ1-2; D may be TRBD1 (6 bases). The CDR3 spans 12 residues. The V gene lost 5 bases and the J gene lost 6 bases, with 10 bases spanning the gap.

This clonotype was observed at least ten times. The chain carries TRBV28 and TRBJ1-6, with TRBD1 matching over 8 bases. This CDR3 is built from 14 residues. Germline V gene lookup returns CDR1 MDHEN and CDR2 SYDVKM. The V segment lost 7 bases and the J segment 7 bases; nucleotides outside the gene matches: 6. The CDR3 DNA reads as TGTGCCAGCAATCCAGGGGGCGAGAATTCACCCCTCCACTTT. Its protein product is CASNPGGENSPLHF.

A few counts support this clonotype. A clone one base away is much larger, so this may be a read error. The chain combines TRBV5-1 with TRBJ1-1; the D gene is possibly TRBD1 (6 bases). Germline CDR1 and CDR2: SGHRS and YFSETQ. There are 16 residues in the CDR3. CDR3 loop: CARSQWGAGLNTEAFF. CDR3 nucleotide sequence: TGCGCCCGCAGCCAGTGGGGGGCCGGGCTGAACACTGAAGCTTTCTTT. The full variable domain, with the rest looked up from reference TRBV5-1 and TRBJ1-1, is KAGVTQTPRYLIKTRGQQVTLSCSPISGHRSVSWYQQTPGQGLQFLFEYFSETQRNKGNFPGRFSGRQFSNSRSEMNVSTLELGDSALYLCARSQWGAGLNTEAFFGQGTRLTVV.

Comment on this clonotype: The conserved phenylalanine or tryptophan is not found at the CDR3 terminus, so this likely reflects a read error. This chain joins TRBV28 and TRBJ1-1; D is undetermined. Germline values: CDR1 MDHEN, CDR2 SYDVKM. This CDR3 contains 12 residues. V lost 6 bases, J lost 0 bases, and 5 bases lay in between. The CDR3 nucleotides are TGTGCCAGCAGAGAAATGAACACTGAAGCTTTCCTT. It is translated as CASREMNTEAFL.

This clonotype was seen a few times. The V call is TRBV9, the J call TRBJ2-3; a weak D match, TRBD2 (6 bases). Germline V gives CDR1 SGDLS, CDR2 YYNGEE. The germline V and J ends were trimmed by 3 bases and 3 bases, with 23 bases remaining between them. This CDR3 has 18 residues. The CDR3 spells CASSEGSGPPRRTDTQYF. The CDR3 bases are TGTGCCAGCAGCGAAGGTAGCGGTCCACCCCGACGAACAGATACGCAGTATTTT.

Concerning this clonotype: Since a much larger clone is just one base distant, this may be a read error. The chain is built from TRBV11-2 and TRBJ2-3; TRBD2 matches at 11 bases. This CDR3 contains 19 residues. The germline CDR1 and CDR2 sequences are SGHAT and FQNNGV. The CDR3 nucleotides read TGTGCCAGCAGGGGGGGGCTAGCGGGGGGTACACCTAGCATAGATACGCAGTATTTT. Translating it yields CASRGGLAGGTPSIDTQYF.

This clonotype was seen a few times. The rearrangement joins TRBV28 to TRBJ2-7, with D tentatively TRBD2 (6 bases). Trimming took 1 base from V and 3 from J, leaving 13 bases between them. The V gene's germline CDR1 is MDHEN and CDR2 SYDVKM. This CDR3 has 15 amino acids. The DNA of the CDR3 is TGTGCCAGCAGTTTATTACCGGGGGAGGACTACGAGCAGTACTTC. Its protein product is CASSLLPGEDYEQYF.

This clonotype was counted at least ten times. The rearrangement joins TRBV9 to TRBJ2-7, with D perhaps TRBD2 (6 bases). The CDR3 covers 13 residues. In germline, CDR1 is SGDLS, CDR2 YYNGEE. V lost 4 bases and J 6 bases, leaving 14 bases between the germline ends. In nucleotides, the CDR3 is TGTGCCAGCAGCCCGGGACTTGTGGGCGAGCAGTACTTC. Its translation is CASSPGLVGEQYF.

The chain carries TRBV4-2 and TRBJ2-3; possible D gene TRBD2, 5 bases. CDR3 length: 15 residues. V was cut by 0 bases and J by 0 bases, with 7 bases left in between. Germline V gives CDR1 LGHNA, CDR2 YNFKEQ. CDR3 residues: CASSQERTSTDTQYF. The CDR3 bases are TGTGCCAGCAGCCAAGAACGGACTAGCACAGATACGCAGTATTTT.

The CDR3 here is CASSPATSGGEQYF. The CDR3 DNA is TGCGCCAGCAGCCCGGCGACTAGCGGGGGTGAGCAGTACTTC. This sequence joins TRBV5-1 and TRBJ2-7; the match to TRBD2 covers 12 bases. The CDR3 consists of 14 residues. V was pared by 4 bases and J by 7 bases, with 6 bases of the junction left unmatched. The germline CDR1 and CDR2 sequences are SGHRS and YFSETQ.

Comment on this clonotype: It may be a read error: a sequence one base away is much more abundant. The chain is built from TRBV18 and TRBJ2-1, with a tentative D call TRBD1 (5 bases). CDR3 length: 15 residues. The germline V gene has CDR1 KGHSH and CDR2 LQKENI. CDR3 DNA: TGTGCCAGCTCACCCGACAGTATCTCCTACAATAAGCAGTTCTTC. Protein: CASSPDSISYNKQFF.

The table lists this clonotype with a few counts. The chain carries TRBV4-2 and TRBJ1-3; no reliable D call. There are 16 residues in the CDR3. Germline V gene lookup returns CDR1 LGHNA and CDR2 YNFKEQ. Trimming left V 0 bases short and J 4 bases short, with 13 bases between. CDR3 amino acids: CASSQESGIHGNTIYF. The CDR3 DNA sequence: TGTGCCAGCAGCCAAGAGTCGGGGATACACGGAAACACCATATATTTT.

This clonotype showed up just a few times. The chain couples TRBV27 to TRBJ1-2; possible D gene TRBD1, 6 bases. Germline values: CDR1 MNHEY, CDR2 SMNVEV (reference sequence). The V end was cut by 3 bases, the J end by 8 bases, with 19 bases between. This CDR3 spans 15 amino acids. This CDR3 reads CASSFVGARGGGYTF. CDR3 DNA sequence: TGTGCCAGCAGTTTCGTGGGGGCGCGGGGTGGAGGCTACACCTTC.

V gene TRBV7-9 combines with J gene TRBJ1-4, with 9 bases matching TRBD1. The CDR3 contains 18 residues. With V trimmed by 0 bases and J by 6 bases, 11 bases remained unmatched. Germline CDR1 reads SEHNR; CDR2 reads FQNEAQ (reference sequence). The CDR3 DNA follows: TGTGCCAGCAGCTTAGCGGGACAGGGAATACTAATCGATGAAAAACTGTTTTTT. Protein sequence: CASSLAGQGILIDEKLFF.

This clonotype has a count of ten or more. This chain joins TRBV7-2 and TRBJ1-5; D not resolved. This CDR3 is 16 amino acids long. The V end was cut by 2 bases, the J end by 2 bases, with 13 bases between. The germline gives CDR1 SGHTA, CDR2 FQGNSA. The CDR3 loop reads CASSLRFVNGNQPQHF. In DNA, the CDR3 is TGTGCCAGCAGCTTACGCTTTGTAAATGGCAATCAGCCCCAGCATTTT.

The chain employs TRBV10-3 and TRBJ2-7, with 8 bases lining up with TRBD2. Germline-derived CDR1 and CDR2 are ENHRY and SYGVKD. V shed 8 bases, J shed 0 bases, and the junction held 12 bases outside the gene matches. The CDR3 spans 16 residues. Here the CDR3 DNA reads TGTGCCATCGCCCACGGGGGGGAACGCGGCTCCTACGAGCAGTACTTC. Translated: CAIAHGGERGSYEQYF.

V and J are TRBV19 and TRBJ1-1; 7 bases map to TRBD1. In germline, CDR1 is LNHDA, CDR2 SQIVND (reference sequence). Germline trimming cut 7 bases from V and 6 bases from J; bases unmatched to any gene: 14. This CDR3 spans 15 amino acids. CDR3 sequence (DNA): TGTGCCAGTATTCTTACAGGGGTAATGAAGGCTGAAGCTTTCTTT. This codes for CASILTGVMKAEAFF.

This clonotype showed up many times. The chain combines TRBV28 with TRBJ1-1; no clear D. V lost 6 bases, J lost 2 bases, and 13 bases lay in between. The germline gives CDR1 MDHEN, CDR2 SYDVKM. CDR3 length: 14 residues. The CDR3 region is CASSLSEGNTEAFF. The CDR3, as DNA: TGTGCCAGCAGCTTGTCCGAGGGTAACACTGAAGCTTTCTTT.

This clonotype appeared many times. CDR3 nucleotide sequence: TGTGCCAGCAGCTCCTGGGGTAACACTGAAGCTTTCTTT. As protein: CASSSWGNTEAFF. V usage is TRBV7-2 and J usage is TRBJ1-1; D unresolved. Trimming cost V 4 bases and J 2 bases, with 8 bases left between them. From germline, CDR1 is SGHTA and CDR2 FQGNSA. This CDR3 spans 13 amino acids.

The rearrangement joins TRBV29-1 to TRBJ1-3; D is uncertain. Deletions cut 0 bases from V and 0 bases from J, with 6 bases between. The CDR3 spans 14 residues. Germline V gene data show CDR1 as SQVTM and CDR2 as ANQGSEA. CDR3 in amino acids: CSVEDGSSGNTIYF. The CDR3 DNA reads TGCAGCGTTGAAGATGGGAGCTCTGGAAACACCATATATTTT.